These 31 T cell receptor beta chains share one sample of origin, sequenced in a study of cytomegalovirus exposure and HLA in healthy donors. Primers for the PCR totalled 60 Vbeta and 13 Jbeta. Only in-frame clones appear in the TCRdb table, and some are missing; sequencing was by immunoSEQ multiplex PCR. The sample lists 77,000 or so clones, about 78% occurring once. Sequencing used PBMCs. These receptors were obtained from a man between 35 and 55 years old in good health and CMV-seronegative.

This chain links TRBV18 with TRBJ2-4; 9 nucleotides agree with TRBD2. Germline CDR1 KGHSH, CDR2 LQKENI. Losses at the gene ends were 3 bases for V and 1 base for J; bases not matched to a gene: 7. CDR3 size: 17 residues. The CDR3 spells CASSPPAGGSAKNIQYF. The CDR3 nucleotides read TGTGCCAGCTCACCCCCAGCGGGAGGATCGGCCAAAAACATTCAGTACTTC.

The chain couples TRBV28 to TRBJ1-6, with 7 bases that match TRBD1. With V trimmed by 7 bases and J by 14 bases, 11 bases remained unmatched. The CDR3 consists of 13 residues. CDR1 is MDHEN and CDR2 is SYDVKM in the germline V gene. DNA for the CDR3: TGTGCCAGCAAACGGGACAGCGGATTAGCCCTCCACTTT. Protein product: CASKRDSGLALHF.

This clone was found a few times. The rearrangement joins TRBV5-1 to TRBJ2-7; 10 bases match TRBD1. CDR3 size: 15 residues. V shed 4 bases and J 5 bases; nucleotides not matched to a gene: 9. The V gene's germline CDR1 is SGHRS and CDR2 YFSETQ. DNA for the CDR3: TGCGCCAGCAGCCTCAGACAGGGGGCTACGAACGAGCAGTACTTC. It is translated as CASSLRQGATNEQYF. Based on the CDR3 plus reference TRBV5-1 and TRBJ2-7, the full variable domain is KAGVTQTPRYLIKTRGQQVTLSCSPISGHRSVSWYQQTPGQGLQFLFEYFSETQRNKGNFPGRFSGRQFSNSRSEMNVSTLELGDSALYLCASSLRQGATNEQYFGPGTRLTVT.

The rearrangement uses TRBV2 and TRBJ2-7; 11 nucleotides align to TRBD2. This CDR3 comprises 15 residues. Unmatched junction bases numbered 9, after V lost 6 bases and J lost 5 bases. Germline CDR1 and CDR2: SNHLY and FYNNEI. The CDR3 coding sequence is TGTGCCAGCAGCTTGGGACTAGCGGAGGGCGACGAGCAGTACTTC. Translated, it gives CASSLGLAEGDEQYF.

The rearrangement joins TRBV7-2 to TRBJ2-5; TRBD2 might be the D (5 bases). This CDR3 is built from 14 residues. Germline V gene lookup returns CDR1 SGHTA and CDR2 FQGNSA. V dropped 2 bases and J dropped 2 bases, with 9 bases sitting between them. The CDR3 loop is CASSLTGIQETQYF. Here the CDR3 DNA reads TGTGCCAGCAGCTTAACGGGGATTCAAGAGACCCAGTACTTC.

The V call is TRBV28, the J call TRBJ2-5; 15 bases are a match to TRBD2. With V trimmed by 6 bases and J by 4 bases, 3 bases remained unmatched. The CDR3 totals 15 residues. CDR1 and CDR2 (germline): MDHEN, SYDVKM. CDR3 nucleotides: TGTGCCAGCAGCGGACTAGCGGGAGGGGGAGAGACCCAGTACTTC. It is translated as CASSGLAGGGETQYF. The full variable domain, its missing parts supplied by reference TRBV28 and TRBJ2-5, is DVKVTQSSRYLVKRTGEKVFLECVQDMDHENMFWYRQDPGLGLRLIYFSYDVKMKEKGDIPEGYSVSREKKERFSLILESASTNQTSMYLCASSGLAGGGETQYFGPGTRLLVL.

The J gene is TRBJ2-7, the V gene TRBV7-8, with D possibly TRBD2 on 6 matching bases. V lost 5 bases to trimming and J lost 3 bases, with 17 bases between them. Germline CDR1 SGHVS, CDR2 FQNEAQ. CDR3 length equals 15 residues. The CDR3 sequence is CASSLFGTGDYEQYF. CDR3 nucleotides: TGTGCCAGCAGCCTTTTCGGGACTGGGGACTACGAGCAGTACTTC.

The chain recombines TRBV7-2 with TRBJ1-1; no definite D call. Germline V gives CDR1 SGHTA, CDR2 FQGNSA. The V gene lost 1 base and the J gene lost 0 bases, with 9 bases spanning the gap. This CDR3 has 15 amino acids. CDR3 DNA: TGTGCCAGCAGCTTAGGGGCAGCCCTGAACACTGAAGCTTTCTTT. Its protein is CASSLGAALNTEAFF.

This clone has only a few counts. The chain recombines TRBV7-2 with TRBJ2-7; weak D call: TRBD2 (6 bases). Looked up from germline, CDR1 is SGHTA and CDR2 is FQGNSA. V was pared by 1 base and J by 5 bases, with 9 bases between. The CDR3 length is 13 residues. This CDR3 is CASSLGTTNEQYF. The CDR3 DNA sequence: TGTGCCAGCAGCTTAGGGACTACCAACGAGCAGTACTTC.

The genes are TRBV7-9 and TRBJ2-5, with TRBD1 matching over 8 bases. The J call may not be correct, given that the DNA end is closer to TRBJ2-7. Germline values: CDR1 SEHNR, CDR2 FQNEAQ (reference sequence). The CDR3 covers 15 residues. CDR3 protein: CASSPGQGGSYEQYF. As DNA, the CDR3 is TGTGCCAGCAGCCCAGGACAGGGAGGATCCTACGAGCAGTACTTC.

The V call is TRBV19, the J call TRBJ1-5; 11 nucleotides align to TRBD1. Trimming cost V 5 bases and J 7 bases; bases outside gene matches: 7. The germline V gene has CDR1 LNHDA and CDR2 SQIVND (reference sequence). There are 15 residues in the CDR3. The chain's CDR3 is CASSLGQGAKQPQHF. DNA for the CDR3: TGTGCCAGTAGTCTCGGACAGGGGGCGAAACAGCCCCAGCATTTT.

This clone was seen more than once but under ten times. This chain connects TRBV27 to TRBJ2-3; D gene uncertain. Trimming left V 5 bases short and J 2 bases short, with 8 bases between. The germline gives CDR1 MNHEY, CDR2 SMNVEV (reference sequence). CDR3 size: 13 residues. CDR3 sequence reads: CASSPTNTDTQYF. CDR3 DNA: TGTGCCAGCAGTCCCACAAACACAGATACGCAGTATTTT.

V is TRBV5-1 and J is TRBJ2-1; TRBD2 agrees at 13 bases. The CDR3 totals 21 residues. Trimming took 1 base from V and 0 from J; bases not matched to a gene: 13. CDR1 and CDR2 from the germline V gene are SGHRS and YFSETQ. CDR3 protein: CASSLIWPGTSGVSSYNEQFF. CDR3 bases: TGCGCCAGCAGCTTGATTTGGCCCGGGACTAGCGGGGTTAGCTCCTACAATGAGCAGTTCTTC. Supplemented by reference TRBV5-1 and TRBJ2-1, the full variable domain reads KAGVTQTPRYLIKTRGQQVTLSCSPISGHRSVSWYQQTPGQGLQFLFEYFSETQRNKGNFPGRFSGRQFSNSRSEMNVSTLELGDSALYLCASSLIWPGTSGVSSYNEQFFGPGTRLTVL.

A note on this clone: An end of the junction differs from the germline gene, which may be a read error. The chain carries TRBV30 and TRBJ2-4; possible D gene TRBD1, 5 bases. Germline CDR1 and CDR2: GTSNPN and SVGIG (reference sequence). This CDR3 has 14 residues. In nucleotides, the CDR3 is TGTGCCTGGAGTGTATCAGGGTCCAAAAACAGTCAGTACTTC. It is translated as CAWSVSGSKNSQYF.

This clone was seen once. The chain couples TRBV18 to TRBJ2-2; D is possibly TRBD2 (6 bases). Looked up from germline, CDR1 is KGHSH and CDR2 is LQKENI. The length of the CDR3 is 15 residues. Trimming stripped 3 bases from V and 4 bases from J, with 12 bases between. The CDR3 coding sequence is TGTGCCAGCTCACCCGGGAGACAGACCACCGGGGAGCTGTTTTTT. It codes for CASSPGRQTTGELFF.

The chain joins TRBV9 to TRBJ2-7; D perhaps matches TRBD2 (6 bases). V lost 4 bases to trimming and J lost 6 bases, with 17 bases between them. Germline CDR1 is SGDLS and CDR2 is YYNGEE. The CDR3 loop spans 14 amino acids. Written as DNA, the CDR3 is TGTGCCAGCAGCCAATGGCGGGAAGGACGCGAGCAGTACTTC. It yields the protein CASSQWREGREQYF.

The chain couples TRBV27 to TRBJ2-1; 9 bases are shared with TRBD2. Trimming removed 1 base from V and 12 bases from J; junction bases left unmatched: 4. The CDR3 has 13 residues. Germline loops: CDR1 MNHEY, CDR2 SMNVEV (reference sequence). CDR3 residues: CASSLFDSGGQFF. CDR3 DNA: TGTGCCAGCAGTTTATTTGATAGCGGGGGGCAGTTCTTC.

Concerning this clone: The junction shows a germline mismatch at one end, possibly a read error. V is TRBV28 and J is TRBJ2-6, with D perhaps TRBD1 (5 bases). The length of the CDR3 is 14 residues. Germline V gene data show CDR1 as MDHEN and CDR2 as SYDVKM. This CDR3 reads CASTGSSGANGLTF. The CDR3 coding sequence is TGTGCCAGCACAGGATCCTCTGGGGCCAACGGCCTGACTTTC.

CDR3 amino acids: CSVEQEKLFF. CDR3 bases: TGCAGCGTAGAACAGGAAAAACTGTTTTTT. The rearrangement uses TRBV29-1 and TRBJ1-4; D gene ambiguous. Trimming cost V 6 bases and J 8 bases, with 7 bases left between them. This CDR3 spans 10 amino acids. Per germline, CDR1 SQVTM and CDR2 ANQGSEA.

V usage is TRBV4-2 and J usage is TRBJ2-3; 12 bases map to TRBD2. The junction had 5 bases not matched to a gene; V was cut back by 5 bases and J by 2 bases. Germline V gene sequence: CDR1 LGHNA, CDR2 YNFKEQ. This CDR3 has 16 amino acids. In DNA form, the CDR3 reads TGTGCCAGCAGCTCGCGGACTAGCGGGGTCACAGATACGCAGTATTTT. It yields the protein CASSSRTSGVTDTQYF.

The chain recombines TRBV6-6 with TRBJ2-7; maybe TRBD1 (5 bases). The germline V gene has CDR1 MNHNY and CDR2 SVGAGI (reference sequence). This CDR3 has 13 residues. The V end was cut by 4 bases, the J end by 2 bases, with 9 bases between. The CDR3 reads CASSSQGPYEQYF. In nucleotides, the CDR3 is TGTGCCAGCAGTTCTCAGGGTCCCTACGAGCAGTACTTC.

The CDR3 DNA reads as TGTGCCAGCAGCGTTACCGGGACTCCCTCCTACGAGCAGTACTTC. It yields the protein CASSVTGTPSYEQYF. The chain employs TRBV9 and TRBJ2-5; D possibly corresponds to TRBD2 (6 bases). The better agreement between TRBJ2-7 and the DNA end casts doubt on the J call. This CDR3 comprises 15 residues. Germline V lookup: CDR1 SGDLS, CDR2 YYNGEE.

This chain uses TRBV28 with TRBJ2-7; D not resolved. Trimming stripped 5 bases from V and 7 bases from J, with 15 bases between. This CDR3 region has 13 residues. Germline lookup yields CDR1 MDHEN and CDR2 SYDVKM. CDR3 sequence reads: CASSPPSTEEQYF. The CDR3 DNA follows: TGTGCCAGCAGTCCCCCGTCCACGGAGGAGCAGTACTTC.

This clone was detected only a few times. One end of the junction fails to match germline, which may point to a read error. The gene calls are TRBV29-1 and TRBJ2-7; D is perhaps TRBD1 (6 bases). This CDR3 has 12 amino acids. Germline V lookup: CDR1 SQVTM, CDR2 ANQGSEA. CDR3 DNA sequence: TGCAGCGTTCAAGACAGGCTTTTCGAGCAGTACTTC. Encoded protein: CSVQDRLFEQYF.

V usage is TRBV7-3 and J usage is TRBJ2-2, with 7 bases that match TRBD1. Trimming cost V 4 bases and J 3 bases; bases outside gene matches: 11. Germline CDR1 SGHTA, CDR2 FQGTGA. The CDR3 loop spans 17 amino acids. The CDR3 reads CASSSPRQGIYTGELFF. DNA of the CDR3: TGTGCCAGCAGCTCCCCCCGACAGGGAATCTACACCGGGGAGCTGTTTTTT.

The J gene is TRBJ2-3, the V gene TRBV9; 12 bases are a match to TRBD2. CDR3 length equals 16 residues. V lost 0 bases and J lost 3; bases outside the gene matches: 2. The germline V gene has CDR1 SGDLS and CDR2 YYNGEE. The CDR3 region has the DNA TGTGCCAGCAGCGTAGGGACTAGCGGGAATACAGATACGCAGTATTTT. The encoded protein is CASSVGTSGNTDTQYF.

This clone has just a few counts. Written as DNA, the CDR3 is TGTGCCAGCTCACTTACGGGCGGGGGCGCGGAGAACACTGAAGCTTTCTTT. This translates into CASSLTGGGAENTEAFF. The chain carries TRBV18 and TRBJ1-1; D may be TRBD1 (6 bases). Looked up from germline, CDR1 is KGHSH and CDR2 is LQKENI. Trimming removed 4 bases at V and 1 base at J, with 19 bases between. This CDR3 region has 17 residues. Full variable domain (missing parts from reference TRBV18 and TRBJ1-1): NAGVMQNPRHLVRRRGQEARLRCSPMKGHSHVYWYRQLPEEGLKFMVYLQKENIIDESGMPKERFSAEFPKEGPSILRIQQVVRGDSAAYFCASSLTGGGAENTEAFFGQGTRLTVV.

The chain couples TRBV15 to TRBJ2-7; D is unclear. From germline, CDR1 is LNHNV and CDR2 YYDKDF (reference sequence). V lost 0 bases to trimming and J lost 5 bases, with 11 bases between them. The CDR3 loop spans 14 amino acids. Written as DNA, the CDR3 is TGTGCCACCAGCAGAGATCCTTCTACCCACGAGCAGTACTTC. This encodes CATSRDPSTHEQYF.

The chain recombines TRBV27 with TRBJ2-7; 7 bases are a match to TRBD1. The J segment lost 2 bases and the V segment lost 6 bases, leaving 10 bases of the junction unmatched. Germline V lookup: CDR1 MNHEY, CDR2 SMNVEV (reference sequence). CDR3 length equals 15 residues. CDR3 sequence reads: CASSRPGTETYEQYF. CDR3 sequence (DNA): TGTGCCAGCAGCCGACCCGGGACAGAGACCTACGAGCAGTACTTC.

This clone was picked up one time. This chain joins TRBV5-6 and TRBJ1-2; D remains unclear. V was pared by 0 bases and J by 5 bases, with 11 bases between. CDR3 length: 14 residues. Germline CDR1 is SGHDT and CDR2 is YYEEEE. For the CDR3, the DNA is TGTGCCAGCAGCTTGGCGGGGAGTAGTTATGGCTACACCTTC. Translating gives CASSLAGSSYGYTF.

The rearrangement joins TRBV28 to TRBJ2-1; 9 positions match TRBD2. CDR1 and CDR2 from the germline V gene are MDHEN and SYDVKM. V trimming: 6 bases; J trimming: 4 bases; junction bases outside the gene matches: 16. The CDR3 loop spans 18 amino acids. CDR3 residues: CASRSEREVSQHYNEQFF. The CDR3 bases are TGTGCCAGCAGGTCAGAGCGGGAGGTTTCCCAACATTACAATGAGCAGTTCTTC.